The clone carrying this TCR beta chain was counted once. Its specificity is unknown. The data were taken from a study of blood T cells in healthy people across ages. General study findings and limits: Older individuals had lower TCR beta diversity per million T cells (the decline was roughly linear). Compared with aged donors, long-lived donors showed fewer expanded clones, suggesting selection.

The CDR3 extends over 14 amino acids. V shed 6 bases and J shed 5 bases, with 18 bases lying between them. Germline V gene lookup returns CDR1 SGHRS and CDR2 YFSETQ. Healthy Russian Caucasian donors spanned ages about 6 to 90 years. Per sample, no less than 5 micrograms of total RNA were extracted. A J-beta primer mix and a sample-barcoded 5' primer were used in a second PCR of about 6 to 12 cycles. TCRdb redid the calling of the 5' RACE reads with MiXCR, one entry per CDR3 protein. The table records 650,000 to 900,000 distinct CDR3 sequences, about 62% of them present only once. Material: blood. The TCR originated in a man younger than 40 in good health. This chain joins TRBV5-1 and TRBJ2-7; D may be TRBD2 (6 bases). CDR3 nucleotide sequence: TGCGCCAGCAACCTAGACGGGGGTTGGGACGAGCAGTACTTC. It encodes CASNLDGGWDEQYF.